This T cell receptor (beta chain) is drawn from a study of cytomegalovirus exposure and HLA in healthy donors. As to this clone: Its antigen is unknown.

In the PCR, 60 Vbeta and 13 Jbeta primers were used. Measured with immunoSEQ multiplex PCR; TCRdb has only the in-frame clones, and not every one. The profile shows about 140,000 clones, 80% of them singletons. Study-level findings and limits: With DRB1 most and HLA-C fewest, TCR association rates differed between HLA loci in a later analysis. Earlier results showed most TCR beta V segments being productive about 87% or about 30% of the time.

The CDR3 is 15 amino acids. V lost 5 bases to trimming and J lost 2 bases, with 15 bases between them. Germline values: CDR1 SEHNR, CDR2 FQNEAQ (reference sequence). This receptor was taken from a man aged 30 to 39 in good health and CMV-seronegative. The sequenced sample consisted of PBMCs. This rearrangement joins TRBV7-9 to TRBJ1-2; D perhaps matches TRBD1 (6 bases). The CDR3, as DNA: TGTGCCAGCAGCCAAAGGACAGAAGGGAACTATGGCTACACCTTC. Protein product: CASSQRTEGNYGYTF.